Included here is one TCR beta chain sequence, with context. Its antigen is still unknown. CD4+ T cells from unexposed donors were obtained before the COVID-19 pandemic (2011-2018). Only in-frame clones appear in the TCRdb table, and some are missing; sequencing was by immunoSEQ multiplex PCR. Of some 65,000 clones in the sample, around 87% are singletons; the top ten hold around 1.7%. The data belong to a study of CD4 T cells in relation to SARS-CoV-2 and coronaviruses. Study-level background: The restricting HLA molecule for shared crossreactive spike epitopes was mapped.

Notes on the study in general: This crossreactivity analysis covered spike protein alone, no other viral proteins.

With 7 bases removed from V and 4 bases from J, the gap between germline ends came to 7 bases. Per germline, CDR1 DFQATT and CDR2 SNEGSKA (reference sequence). The CDR3 extends over 10 amino acids. The V gene is TRBV20-1, the J gene TRBJ2-5; no firm D call. The sample consisted of memory CD4+ T cells from PBMCs. The sequence came from a human donor in good health. In DNA form, the CDR3 reads TGCAGTGGAGAGATAGAGACCCAGTACTTC. Protein: CSGEIETQYF.